The clone carrying this T cell receptor beta chain has more than one count but fewer than ten. Its antigen remains unidentified. Treatment defined: roughly ten-day PBMC culture with coronavirus spike peptide pools or control peptides (ViraFEST assay). Those CD4+ T cells from the unexposed donor predate the COVID-19 pandemic (2011-2018). ViraFEST stimulated the growth of antigen-specific T cells using peptide pools and subsequently profiled their TCRs by sequencing. The data were obtained in a study of vaccination and CD4 T cells after COVID-19. About the research overall: Stimulation of the cells used overlapping spike peptide pools from SARS-CoV-2 and from the common cold coronaviruses HCoV-NL63, HCoV-OC43 and HCoV-229E. Cultures designated as controls were supplied with a CEFX pool, an HIV-1 Nef pool, or no peptide.

The study's findings and limits: Spike mono-reactivity held for 304 of 307 vaccine-specific clones in convalescent patients.

Oncomine TCR Beta short-read sequencing was applied to DNA from cultured CD4+ T cells. Researchers extracted genomic DNA from CD4+ T cells that had been cultured. TCRdb reanalysed the PCR reads using MiXCR and keeps one entry per CDR3 protein. Of around 6,900 distinct CDR3 sequences listed, about 35% are singletons. V dropped 3 bases and J dropped 5 bases, with 10 bases sitting between them. Per the germline V gene, CDR1 is MDHEN and CDR2 is SYDVKM. This CDR3 contains 13 residues. Sequenced material: CD4+ T cells from blood, cultured in vitro. The V and J genes are TRBV28 and TRBJ2-5; tentative D call: TRBD1 (5 bases). This clonotype was obtained from a human donor in good health. CDR3 DNA sequence: TGTGCCAGCAGTTTTACAGGATGGGAGACCCAGTACTTC. Its translation: CASSFTGWETQYF.